The text below deals with one T cell receptor (beta chain). This clonotype has ten or more counts. Its antigen target is currently unknown. No base quality values were provided; no much bigger clone lies one nucleotide off. This entry is derived from a study of T cells in Graves' hyperthyroidism and ophthalmopathy (dated by TCRdb to the late 2010s). About the study as a whole: Peripheral blood samples were taken at initial diagnosis, before any treatment was given. After blood sampling, hyperthyroidism patients were treated with methimazole at a starting dose of 30 mg daily, and ophthalmopathy patients were treated with high-dose intravenous methylprednisolone. The 100 discovery patients were divided at random into training and test sets in a 7:3 ratio. An independent validation cohort of under 20 hyperthyroidism patients and about 16 patients who later progressed to ophthalmopathy tested prospective prediction of ophthalmopathy. To identify distinguishing TCR V-J signatures, a discovery cohort of about a hundred patients was used, comprising 43 with Graves' ophthalmopathy and about 59 with stable Graves' hyperthyroidism. In addition, the study compared T-cell repertoires in thyroid tissue and in blood from about 6 Graves' hyperthyroidism patients. TCR Vbeta CDR3 sequencing of 130 to 150 peripheral blood samples (over 40 ophthalmopathy, under 80 hyperthyroidism and roughly 17 progressor patients) is reported in the paper. Findings and caveats that apply to the study as a whole: In validation, the model predicted progression to ophthalmopathy with 55% to 71% sensitivity and about 73% specificity, a median of 6.5 months before onset. Most expanded thyroid clonotypes (frequency above 0.001) were also detected in blood, a finding suggesting that blood repertoires may reflect thyroid immune responses. No statistical method was used to set the sample size in advance, and investigators knew the group allocation. A model built on a 13 V-J signature distinguished ophthalmopathy from stable hyperthyroidism, reaching 85% to 90% sensitivity and approximately 83% specificity in cross-validation and 80%/75% in testing.

Amplification of TCR beta CDR3 regions was carried out from RNA transcripts. For the first round of RT-PCR on the TCR CDR3, the HTBI primer set was used together with the Qiagen OneStep RT-PCR kit. The libraries were constructed in a second round of multiplex PCR and then size-selected and purified. Paired-end sequencing of the libraries was performed with 100 bp reads on an Illumina HiSeq2000. Per the authors' processing: SOAPnuke was used to process the raw data, removing reads that contained adapters or uncalled bases, had a mean Phred below 15, or lacked an exact match to the constant primer or identifier. High-quality paired reads were merged with COPE v1.2.5, and unique nucleotide sequences were defined as clonotypes. MiTCR v1.1 was used to align the clonotypes against IMGT TRBV, TRBD and TRBJ reference segments. The analysis included only V-J combinations with a frequency above 0.0001, which together covered more than 98% of the repertoires. A TCS score was defined as the ratio of F50 (clonal expansion) to E x V (chaos), with BLOSUM62-based TCRdist applied between CDR3 peptides within each V-J. Welch's t-statistics and random forest reduced roughly 500 V-J features to 10 to 15, which were used in a naive Bayes classifier (R e1071). TCRdb itself trimmed the public reads at Q25 with fastp, ran MiXCR and retained productive beta chains. CDR3 protein sequences are deduplicated, and each keeps its most common genes and DNA. Clone size and V and J calls follow TCRdb, not the original study. For this sample there are more than 650,000 distinct CDR3 sequences; around 13% appear just once. The ten largest clonotypes hold approximately 10% of the sample.

Graves' hyperthyroidism was defined as stable when no progression to ophthalmopathy occurred over 18 months of follow-up. Hyperthyroidism patients were aged 18 to 65 years and newly diagnosed, with disease duration of less than 2 months. Any patient with an uncontrolled infection, another autoimmune disease, pregnancy or lactation was excluded. Clinical symptoms, serum thyroxine and TRAb, thyroid ultrasound, and orbital computed tomography formed the basis for the diagnoses. PBMCs were separated from 8 to 10 ml of fresh peripheral blood using Ficoll-Paque density gradient centrifugation. Total RNA was extracted using Trizol reagent, and RNA quality was assessed on an Agilent 2100 Bioanalyzer. The specimen sequenced was blood. The clonotype was recovered from a woman younger than 30 with Graves' hyperthyroidism.

At the DNA level, the sequence is TGCAGTGCCCTGGGTCCCTTTAGGAATGAGCAGTTCTTC. It codes for CSALGPFRNEQFF. Recombination joined TRBV20-1 with TRBJ2-1; the D gene lacks a confident call. V gives up 6 bases and J gives up 7 bases, and the segment between their germline ends measures 16 bases. Based on the germline V gene (reference sequence), the CDR1 and CDR2 sequences are DFQATT and SNEGSKA. Counted from cysteine to phenylalanine, this CDR3 has 13 amino acids. This entry keeps only the CDR3 DNA: 39 bases, framed from base 1.